The 13 T cell receptor beta chains below were found in one sample sequenced in a study of shared clonotypes between healthy human individuals. Here immunoSEQ multiplex PCR was the method, and the copy in TCRdb shows in-frame clones only, minus some. The sample gives around 500,000 clones, roughly 80% of which show up once; more than 10% is in the top ten. Sequencing was carried out using PBMCs. These receptors came from a woman between 40 and 55 years old in good health. Some clones in this sample may be carry-over from other donors' samples.

In its sample, this clone was seen once. The chain links TRBV10-2 to TRBJ2-7; D unresolved. In germline, CDR1 is WSHSY, CDR2 SAAADI. V was pared by 0 bases and J by 6 bases, with 12 bases between. The CDR3 sequence is 14 residues long. The CDR3 spells CASSESGPSSEQYF. The CDR3 nucleotides are TGCGCCAGCAGTGAGTCCGGGCCCTCGTCCGAGCAGTACTTC.

The genes are TRBV29-1 and TRBJ2-3, with a tentative D call TRBD2 (6 bases). V was cut by 1 base and J by 8 bases, with 10 bases left in between. Germline lookup yields CDR1 SQVTM and CDR2 ANQGSEA. This CDR3 has 12 residues. The CDR3 DNA reads TGCAGCGTTGAAGGTGGGGGGTCTACGCAGTATTTT. Its protein is CSVEGGGSTQYF.

The genes are TRBV7-9 and TRBJ1-3; maybe TRBD1 (5 bases). The CDR3 consists of 15 residues. The ends were cut back, 3 bases at V and 0 bases at J, with 9 bases in the middle. The germline CDR1 and CDR2 sequences are SEHNR and FQNEAQ (reference sequence). CDR3 nucleotides: TGTGCCAGCAGCTTGGGGCGAAGCTCTGGAAACACCATATATTTT. Amino acid sequence: CASSLGRSSGNTIYF.

The chain joins TRBV28 to TRBJ1-5; no definite D call. The CDR3 totals 16 residues. V was clipped by 7 bases and J by 1 base, with 17 bases between them. Germline CDR1 MDHEN, CDR2 SYDVKM. CDR3 bases: TGTGCCAGCACCACCCTAGGAAGTGAAAGCAATCAGCCCCAGCATTTT. Residues: CASTTLGSESNQPQHF.

There are a few counts of this clone. The genes are TRBV4-3 and TRBJ2-1; 10 bases line up with TRBD2. Trimming at V came to 0 bases and at J to 1 base, leaving 6 bases not matched to a gene. This CDR3 comprises 18 residues. In germline, CDR1 is LGHNA, CDR2 YSLEER. CDR3 loop: CASSQDPSGSWSYNEQFF. CDR3 nucleotide sequence: TGCGCCAGCAGCCAAGATCCTAGCGGGAGTTGGTCCTACAATGAGCAGTTCTTC.

The chain has TRBV5-4 and TRBJ2-7; TRBD1 matches 8 bases. The V gene end was trimmed by 2 bases and the J gene end by 4 bases; junction bases not matched to a gene: 8. CDR1 and CDR2 from the germline V gene are SGHNT and YYREEE (reference sequence). This CDR3 comprises 15 residues. CDR3 DNA sequence: TGTGCCAGCAGCTTTCTCAGGCAGGGGGCTTACGAGCAGTACTTC. Its protein product is CASSFLRQGAYEQYF.

This clone was observed a single time. CDR3 sequence (DNA): TGTGCCACCAGCATAGGAACAGGGGTTCGTACCGGGGAGCTGTTTTTT. Encoded protein: CATSIGTGVRTGELFF. This chain connects TRBV15 to TRBJ2-2; TRBD1 matches 7 bases. The ends lost 4 bases at V and 5 bases at J; junction bases unmatched: 10. This CDR3 spans 16 amino acids. Germline lookup yields CDR1 LNHNV and CDR2 YYDKDF (reference sequence).

On this clone: A much larger clone is a single base away; this may be a read error. Within the sample, other DNA sequences also encode this same CDR3. This chain connects TRBV28 to TRBJ2-6; no reliable D call. The CDR3 sequence is 14 residues long. Germline loops: CDR1 MDHEN, CDR2 SYDVKM. This chain's CDR3 is CASSPLRRANVLTF. CDR3 in DNA: TGTGCCAGCAGTCCTCTCCGAAGGGCCAATGTCCTGACTTTC.

This chain links TRBV6-1 with TRBJ1-1; D not certain. The CDR3 runs 12 residues. V lost 2 bases and J 5 bases, leaving 6 bases between the germline ends. Germline V gene data show CDR1 as MNHNS and CDR2 as SASEGT. The CDR3 nucleotides are TGTGCCAGCAGTGAACGGCAAACTGAAGCTTTCTTT. Protein: CASSERQTEAFF.

This chain connects TRBV11-1 to TRBJ2-1; 8 bases agree with TRBD1. Germline CDR1 SGHAT, CDR2 FQDESV (reference sequence). The CDR3 is made up of 16 amino acids. J gave up 7 bases and V 3 bases, and 11 bases lay outside the gene matches. The CDR3 DNA sequence: TGTGCCAGCAGCTTCTATTCCGGCAGGGGGCTGAATGAGCAGTTCTTC. Its protein product is CASSFYSGRGLNEQFF. Filled out from reference TRBV11-1 and TRBJ2-1, the complete variable domain reads EAEVAQSPRYKITEKSQAVAFWCDPISGHATLYWYRQILGQGPELLVQFQDESVVDDSQLPKDRFSAERLKGVDSTLKIQPAELGDSAMYLCASSFYSGRGLNEQFFGPGTRLTVL.

This sequence joins TRBV5-1 and TRBJ2-7; tentative D call: TRBD1 (6 bases). This CDR3 contains 14 residues. CDR1 and CDR2 from the germline V gene are SGHRS and YFSETQ. V was cut by 4 bases and J by 2 bases, with 13 bases left in between. CDR3 nucleotides: TGCGCCAGCAGCGACCAACAGGGTGCCTACGAGCAGTACTTC. Translated, it gives CASSDQQGAYEQYF.

This clone was recorded many times. The rearrangement joins TRBV2 to TRBJ2-2; a possible D gene is TRBD2 (6 bases). Germline V gene data show CDR1 as SNHLY and CDR2 as FYNNEI. Trimming took off 5 bases at V and 6 bases at J, with 13 bases between the two ends. The CDR3 is 14 residues long. Here the CDR3 reads CASSQGLQSGELFF. DNA of the CDR3: TGTGCCAGCAGTCAGGGACTCCAGTCCGGGGAGCTGTTTTTT.

J is TRBJ2-1 and V is TRBV5-1; possibly TRBD2 for D (5 bases). The V and J ends lost 0 bases and 0 bases respectively, with 10 bases between them. Germline loops: CDR1 SGHRS, CDR2 YFSETQ. This CDR3 comprises 16 residues. The CDR3 sequence is CASSLGSGGSYNEQFF. DNA for the CDR3: TGCGCCAGCAGCTTGGGAAGCGGCGGCTCCTACAATGAGCAGTTCTTC.